Listed here are 8 T cell receptor beta chains from one sample, sequenced in a study of blood T cell repertoires in COVID-19. The method was immunoSEQ multiplex PCR; TCRdb's version includes in-frame clones alone and lacks a portion of them. The sample consists of 350,000 to 400,000 clones, around 87% of them appearing once. Sequencing was carried out using PBMCs or T cells enriched from blood (not recorded which). The receptor set was obtained from a young woman with acute COVID-19.

This chain uses TRBV6-5 with TRBJ2-3, with TRBD1 as a possible D gene (6 bases). Trimming stripped 7 bases from V and 4 bases from J, with 15 bases between. Looked up from germline, CDR1 is MNHEY and CDR2 is SVGAGI. The length of the CDR3 is 14 residues. CDR3 loop: CASTPQAGADTQYF. The DNA of the CDR3 is TGTGCCAGCACCCCCCAGGCAGGGGCAGATACGCAGTATTTT.

The rearrangement uses TRBV29-1 and TRBJ2-7, with TRBD1 identical over 7 bases. Germline V gene data show CDR1 as SQVTM and CDR2 as ANQGSEA. This CDR3 has 15 amino acids. V lost 1 base, J lost 0 bases, and 6 bases stayed unmatched. The CDR3 region is CSVEGDRDLSYEQYF. The CDR3 nucleotides read TGCAGCGTTGAAGGCGACAGGGACCTCTCCTACGAGCAGTACTTC.

This sequence joins TRBV15 and TRBJ1-1; no clear D gene. This CDR3 has 16 residues. V lost 1 base and J 4 bases, leaving 16 bases between the germline ends. Germline loops: CDR1 LNHNV, CDR2 YYDKDF (reference sequence). Written as DNA, the CDR3 is TGTGCCACCAGCAGAGCATCGGGGAAGGGAAGCACTGAAGCTTTCTTT. Translation: CATSRASGKGSTEAFF.

This clone was detected once. CDR3 DNA sequence: TGTGCCAGCAGCTTGATCAGTGAAGCTTTCTTT. As protein: CASSLISEAFF. The chain employs TRBV5-6 and TRBJ1-1; D remains ambiguous. The V end lost 1 base, the J end lost 7 bases, and 5 bases lay between the germline ends. This CDR3 has 11 residues. CDR1 and CDR2 (germline): SGHDT, YYEEEE.

This chain joins TRBV3-1 (or the pseudogene TRBV3-2) and TRBJ2-3; 13 bases map to TRBD2. CDR3 length: 20 residues. CDR1 and CDR2 from the germline V gene are LGHDT and YNNKEL (reference sequence). The V segment lost 1 base and the J segment 4 bases; nucleotides outside the gene matches: 14. CDR3 amino acids: CASSQAGGTSGETAPDTQYF. Written as DNA, the CDR3 is TGTGCCAGCAGCCAAGCCGGAGGGACTAGCGGGGAGACCGCTCCAGATACGCAGTATTTT.

This rearrangement joins TRBV2 to TRBJ2-7; D is possibly TRBD2 (6 bases). CDR1 SNHLY and CDR2 FYNNEI come from the germline V gene. V lost 6 bases, J lost 3 bases, and 21 bases lay in between. The CDR3 has 16 amino acids. The CDR3 DNA reads TGTGCCAGCAGCCTCTTGGGGCAGGGAGGCGTCTACGAGCAGTACTTC. This translates into CASSLLGQGGVYEQYF.

The chain is built from TRBV24-1 and TRBJ2-5, with TRBD1 matching 12 bases. The CDR3 sequence is 19 residues long. V was pared by 3 bases and J by 5 bases, with 15 bases of the junction left unmatched. Germline CDR1 is KGHDR and CDR2 is SFDVKD. The CDR3 DNA reads as TGTGCCACCAGTGATCCGCCCGGTGGGGACAGGGGGCTTGGGGAGACCCAGTACTTC. This translates into CATSDPPGGDRGLGETQYF.

This sequence joins TRBV19 and TRBJ1-1; tentatively, D is TRBD1 (5 bases). This CDR3 is 14 amino acids long. Germline V gene sequence: CDR1 LNHDA, CDR2 SQIVND (reference sequence). V shed 3 bases and J shed 1 base, with 9 bases lying between them. CDR3 amino acids: CASSMAGPNTEAFF. Written as DNA, the CDR3 is TGTGCCAGTAGTATGGCGGGACCGAACACTGAAGCTTTCTTT.